These 23 T cell receptor beta chains share one sample of origin, sequenced in a study of identical twins (TCRdb year 2016). The method behind the library was 5' RACE. The instrument given in TCRdb is Illumina HiSeq 2000. TCRdb handled the public reads itself, with Q25 trimming in fastp and clone calling in MiXCR, and kept productive beta chains. Rows with one shared CDR3 protein collapse into an entry with the most common genes and DNA. The sample profile shows about 220,000 distinct CDR3 sequences; 7% to 8.5% of them were found once. The top ten clones comprise roughly 5% of the sample. This sample was also put to use in a study of yellow fever vaccine responses in identical twins.

Source material: CD8+ T cells sorted from blood. The origin of the receptors is a woman aged 18-29 years in good health.

There are many counts of this clonotype. This sequence joins TRBV20-1 and TRBJ2-7; 7 nucleotides match TRBD1. CDR3 length equals 12 residues. V was clipped by 6 bases and J by 7 bases; unmatched bases: 9. Germline V lookup: CDR1 DFQATT, CDR2 SNEGSKA (reference sequence). The CDR3 DNA reads TGCAGTGCGAGGACAGGAGACTTAGAGCAGTACTTC. Protein product: CSARTGDLEQYF.

The rearrangement joins TRBV2 to TRBJ2-3; the D call may be TRBD1 or TRBD2 (6 bases each). V dropped 7 bases and J dropped 2 bases, with 19 bases sitting between them. There are 16 residues in the CDR3. Per the germline V gene, CDR1 is SNHLY and CDR2 is FYNNEI. The CDR3 sequence: CASIRSSGATTDTQYF. CDR3 nucleotides: TGTGCCAGCATCCGCAGTTCGGGGGCCACCACAGATACGCAGTATTTT.

A few counts support this clonotype. This sequence joins TRBV5-5 and TRBJ2-7, with D uncertain. Germline V CDR1 and CDR2: SGHKS, YYEKEE (reference sequence). The ends were cut back, 1 base at V and 0 bases at J, with 5 bases in the middle. This CDR3 comprises 13 residues. The CDR3 DNA is TGTGCCAGCAGCTTGTGGGTCTCCTACGAGCAGTACTTC. Protein: CASSLWVSYEQYF.

This clonotype was observed many times. The gene calls are TRBV12-5 and TRBJ2-3; no definite D call. The CDR3 has 13 amino acids. V was shortened by 3 bases and J by 2 bases, with 6 bases between the two germline ends. CDR1 and CDR2 (germline): LGHNT, FRNRAP. The CDR3 is CASGFKLTDTQYF. In DNA, the CDR3 is TGTGCTAGTGGTTTTAAGCTCACAGATACGCAGTATTTT.

V and J are TRBV11-2 and TRBJ2-5; 10 bases agree with TRBD1. Germline-derived CDR1 and CDR2 are SGHAT and FQNNGV. The CDR3 runs 15 residues. With 4 bases clipped from V and 4 bases from J, the junction kept 6 bases outside the gene matches. CDR3: CASSWGQGSGETQYF. The DNA of the CDR3 is TGTGCCAGCAGCTGGGGACAGGGGAGCGGAGAGACCCAGTACTTC.

The chain uses TRBV11-2 and TRBJ2-1; TRBD2 agrees at 7 bases. CDR3 length equals 16 residues. CDR1 is SGHAT and CDR2 is FQNNGV in the germline V gene. Trimming cost V 6 bases and J 7 bases; bases outside gene matches: 15. DNA of the CDR3: TGTGCCAGCAGTCTAGAGGGGAGGGAGGAAGCGAATGAGCAGTTCTTC. It specifies CASSLEGREEANEQFF. The variable domain in full, with the rest retrieved from reference TRBV11-2 and TRBJ2-1, is EAGVAQSPRYKIIEKRQSVAFWCNPISGHATLYWYQQILGQGPKLLIQFQNNGVVDDSQLPKDRFSAERLKGVDSTLKIQPAKLEDSAVYLCASSLEGREEANEQFFGPGTRLTVL.

This clonotype occurred a few times. The V call is TRBV5-6, the J call TRBJ2-3; 9 bases align to TRBD2. Germline assignment: CDR1 SGHDT and CDR2 YYEEEE. This CDR3 contains 17 residues. The junction had 11 bases not matched to a gene; V was cut back by 4 bases and J by 2 bases. The CDR3 nucleotides read TGTGCCAGCAGCATGGGTCTAGCGGGGCCCGACACAGATACGCAGTATTTT. Amino acids: CASSMGLAGPDTDTQYF.

This clonotype was seen only a few times. The chain couples TRBV7-9 to TRBJ2-7; TRBD1 matches 11 bases. V lost 6 bases and J lost 6; bases outside the gene matches: 13. The CDR3 has 16 amino acids. From germline, CDR1 is SEHNR and CDR2 FQNEAQ (reference sequence). CDR3 DNA sequence: TGTGCCAGCAGACCGGACAGGGGGCTTCTCTTGGGCGAGCAGTACTTC. This gives the protein CASRPDRGLLLGEQYF.

The chain uses TRBV27 and TRBJ2-3, with 12 bases aligning to TRBD2. CDR1 and CDR2 from the germline V gene are MNHEY and SMNVEV (reference sequence). The V segment lost 2 bases and the J segment 2 bases; nucleotides outside the gene matches: 5. This CDR3 spans 17 amino acids. CDR3 nucleotide sequence: TGTGCCAGCAGTTTACTAGCTAGCGGGGGGGTCACAGATACGCAGTATTTT. This translates into CASSLLASGGVTDTQYF.

This chain connects TRBV9 to TRBJ2-1; TRBD2 aligns across 8 bases. CDR3 length equals 14 residues. Germline CDR1 reads SGDLS; CDR2 reads YYNGEE. Germline trimming cut 0 bases from V and 7 bases from J; bases unmatched to any gene: 3. CDR3 region: CASSVGGGRNEQFF. The CDR3 DNA reads TGTGCCAGCAGCGTAGGCGGGGGGCGGAATGAGCAGTTCTTC.

This clonotype showed up many times. The chain recombines TRBV24-1 with TRBJ2-1; D not certain. From germline, CDR1 is KGHDR and CDR2 SFDVKD. Trimming removed 5 bases from V and 9 bases from J, with 13 bases in between. This CDR3 has 13 residues. The CDR3 DNA reads as TGTGCCACCAGTGGGGTGGGGTATGGTGAGCAGTTCTTC. This translates into CATSGVGYGEQFF.

In its sample, this clonotype was seen many times. This chain links TRBV7-9 with TRBJ2-1; D gene unclear. Trimming removed 4 bases from V and 4 bases from J, with 14 bases in between. This CDR3 is built from 15 residues. Germline V gene lookup returns CDR1 SEHNR and CDR2 FQNEAQ (reference sequence). The chain's CDR3 is CASSSPTLSYNEQFF. CDR3 bases: TGTGCCAGCAGCTCGCCGACCCTCTCTTACAATGAGCAGTTCTTC.

The CDR3 loop reads CASSLAGHEQFF. The CDR3 nucleotides are TGTGCCAGCAGCTTAGCAGGGCATGAGCAGTTCTTC. The chain employs TRBV11-1 and TRBJ2-1; the D is unclear. V dropped 0 bases and J dropped 8 bases, with 5 bases sitting between them. Germline V CDR1 and CDR2: SGHAT, FQDESV (reference sequence). The CDR3 totals 12 residues.

At least ten counts were recorded for this clonotype. This chain joins TRBV5-1 and TRBJ1-2, with 8 nucleotides matching TRBD1. Germline V CDR1 and CDR2: SGHRS, YFSETQ. This CDR3 has 15 residues. The ends lost 0 bases at V and 4 bases at J; junction bases unmatched: 5. DNA of the CDR3: TGCGCCAGCAGCTTGGCTGGTCAGGGGGCCTATGGCTACACCTTC. It codes for CASSLAGQGAYGYTF.

This clonotype came up a few times. The gene calls are TRBV24-1 and TRBJ2-1; possibly TRBD1 or TRBD2 for D (5 bases each). The CDR3 has 13 residues. Germline V CDR1 and CDR2: KGHDR, SFDVKD. V was clipped by 1 base and J by 10 bases, with 10 bases between them. The chain's CDR3 is CATSDFGRDEQFF. The CDR3 DNA reads as TGTGCCACCAGTGATTTTGGCCGGGACGAGCAGTTCTTC.

On this clonotype: This sequence may be a read error, since a much larger clone differs from it by one base. The J gene is TRBJ2-7, the V gene TRBV20-1; no reliable D call. Germline-derived CDR1 and CDR2 are DFQATT and SNEGSKA (reference sequence). The CDR3 spans 13 residues. The CDR3 bases are TGCAGTGCTAGGGTGCCTGACACCTACGAGCAGTGCTTC. Translating it yields CSARVPDTYEQCF.

The table lists this clonotype with a few counts. The chain uses TRBV6-1 and TRBJ2-7; no firm D call. Between the trimmed V and J ends, which lost 10 bases and 6 bases, there was a span of 19 bases. The CDR3 extends over 13 amino acids. Looked up from germline, CDR1 is MNHNS and CDR2 is SASEGT. CDR3 coding DNA: TGTGCCACCACACCCGGACGGCCAATCGAGCAGTACTTC. Translating it yields CATTPGRPIEQYF.

This clonotype occurred many times. The rearrangement joins TRBV12-3 or TRBV12-4 to TRBJ2-1; D is perhaps TRBD1 (6 bases). The CDR3 is 13 amino acids. The V gene lost 3 bases and the J gene lost 5 bases, with 8 bases spanning the gap. Here the CDR3 reads CASSFYRDNEQFF. The CDR3 nucleotides read TGTGCCAGCAGTTTTTACAGGGACAATGAGCAGTTCTTC.

This clonotype was observed at least ten times. The rearrangement uses TRBV7-2 and TRBJ1-1, with D hard to call. Germline CDR1 reads SGHTA; CDR2 reads FQGNSA. Trimming took 3 bases from V and 0 from J, leaving 8 bases between them. The CDR3 loop spans 14 amino acids. The CDR3: CASSLEFMNTEAFF. CDR3 nucleotides: TGTGCCAGCAGCTTGGAGTTCATGAACACTGAAGCTTTCTTT.

Many counts were recorded for this clonotype. The chain is built from TRBV20-1 and TRBJ2-1; TRBD1 matches 7 bases. V was pared by 1 base and J by 6 bases, with 12 bases of the junction left unmatched. This CDR3 region has 16 residues. Germline CDR1 DFQATT, CDR2 SNEGSKA (reference sequence). CDR3 sequence reads: CSARAGTESNFNEQFF. The CDR3 region has the DNA TGCAGTGCTAGAGCCGGGACAGAATCGAATTTCAATGAGCAGTTCTTC.

V gene TRBV2 combines with J gene TRBJ1-2; the D gene is possibly TRBD1 (5 bases). Trimming removed 4 bases from V and 4 bases from J, with 10 bases in between. CDR3 size: 13 residues. Germline assignment: CDR1 SNHLY and CDR2 FYNNEI. The CDR3 is CASSGRVAYGYTF. CDR3 sequence (DNA): TGTGCCAGCAGTGGCAGGGTTGCCTATGGCTACACCTTC.

This clonotype appeared many times. This chain uses TRBV3-1 with TRBJ1-1, with 7 nucleotides matching TRBD1. Per the germline V gene, CDR1 is LGHDT and CDR2 is YNNKEL (reference sequence). V was pared by 2 bases and J by 9 bases, with 6 bases of the junction left unmatched. This CDR3 comprises 13 residues. The CDR3 is CASSQTGTVKAFF. The DNA of the CDR3 is TGTGCCAGCAGCCAAACCGGGACAGTGAAAGCTTTCTTT.

This clonotype was detected ten times or more. J is TRBJ2-1 and V is TRBV5-6; tentatively, D is TRBD2 (6 bases). Per the germline V gene, CDR1 is SGHDT and CDR2 is YYEEEE. V lost 4 bases and J lost 0, with 11 bases in between. The CDR3 length is 15 residues. The CDR3 loop is CASSQGLSSYNEQFF. DNA for the CDR3: TGTGCCAGCAGCCAGGGACTTAGCTCCTACAATGAGCAGTTCTTC.